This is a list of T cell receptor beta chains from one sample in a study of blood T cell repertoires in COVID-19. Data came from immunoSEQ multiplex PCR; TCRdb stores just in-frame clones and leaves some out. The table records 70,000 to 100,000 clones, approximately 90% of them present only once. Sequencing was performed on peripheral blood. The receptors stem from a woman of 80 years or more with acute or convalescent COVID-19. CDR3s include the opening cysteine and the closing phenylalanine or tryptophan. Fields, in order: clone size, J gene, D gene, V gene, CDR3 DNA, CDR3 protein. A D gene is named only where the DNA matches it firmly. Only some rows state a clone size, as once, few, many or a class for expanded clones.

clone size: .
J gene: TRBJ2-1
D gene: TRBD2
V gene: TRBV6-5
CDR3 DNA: TGTGCCAGCAGTCTACTAGCGGGGGGGCCCCATGAGCAGTTCTTC
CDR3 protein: CASSLLAGGPHEQFF

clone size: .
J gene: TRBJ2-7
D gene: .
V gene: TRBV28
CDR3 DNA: TGTGCCAGCAGTTCAACATCCCATGCAGTGTTAAACTACGAGCAGTACTTC
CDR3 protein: CASSSTSHAVLNYEQYF

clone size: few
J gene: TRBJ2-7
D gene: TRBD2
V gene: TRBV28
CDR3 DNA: TGTGCCAGCAGCCGTCTAGCGGGAACTGCCTACGAGCAGTACTTC
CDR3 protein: CASSRLAGTAYEQYF

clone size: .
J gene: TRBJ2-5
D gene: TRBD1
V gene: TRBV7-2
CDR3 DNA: TGTGCCAGCACCCCTCCCGGCAGGGGGCTAGAGACCCAGTACTTC
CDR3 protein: CASTPPGRGLETQYF

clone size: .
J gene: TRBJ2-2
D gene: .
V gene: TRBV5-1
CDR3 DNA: TGCGCCAGCTATATGGGGGGTGACACCGGGGAGCTGTTTTTT
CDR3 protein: CASYMGGDTGELFF

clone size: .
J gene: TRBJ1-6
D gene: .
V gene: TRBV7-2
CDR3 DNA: TGTGCCAGCAGCTTATTAGGCGGAAGGCGATCACCCCTCCACTTT
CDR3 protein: CASSLLGGRRSPLHF

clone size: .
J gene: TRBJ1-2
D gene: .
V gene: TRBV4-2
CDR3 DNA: TGTGCCAGCAGCCAAGGACTCTATGGCTACACCTTC
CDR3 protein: CASSQGLYGYTF

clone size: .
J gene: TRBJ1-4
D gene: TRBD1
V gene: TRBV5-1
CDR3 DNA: TGCGCCAGCAGCTGGGACAGTAATGAAAAACTGTTTTTT
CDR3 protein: CASSWDSNEKLFF

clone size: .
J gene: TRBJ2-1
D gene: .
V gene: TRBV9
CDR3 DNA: TGTGCCAGCAGCGTTTACTTCGATGAGCAGTTCTTC
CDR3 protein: CASSVYFDEQFF

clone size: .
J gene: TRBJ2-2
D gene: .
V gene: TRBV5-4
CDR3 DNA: TGTGCCAGCAGCTTGGCTTCTACCCTTTTTGCCGGGGAGCTGTTTTTT
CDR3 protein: CASSLASTLFAGELFF

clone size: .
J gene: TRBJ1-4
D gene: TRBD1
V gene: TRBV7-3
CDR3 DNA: TGTGCCAGCAGCCATCCCCCAAGTCCGGGACAGGGGAGGGCAACTAATGAAAAACTGTTTTTT
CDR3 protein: CASSHPPSPGQGRATNEKLFF

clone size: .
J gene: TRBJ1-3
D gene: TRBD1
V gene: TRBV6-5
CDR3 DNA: TGTGCCAGCAGTTCGACAGGGGACTCTGGAAACACCATATATTTT
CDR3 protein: CASSSTGDSGNTIYF

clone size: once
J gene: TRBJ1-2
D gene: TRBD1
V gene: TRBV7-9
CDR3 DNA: TGTGCCAGCAGCTCACCGACAGGGAACTATGGCTACACCTTC
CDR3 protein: CASSSPTGNYGYTF

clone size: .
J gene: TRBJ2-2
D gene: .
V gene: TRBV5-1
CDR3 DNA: TGCGCCAGCAGCACGACAGTGGACACCGGGGAGCTGTTTTTT
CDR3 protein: CASSTTVDTGELFF

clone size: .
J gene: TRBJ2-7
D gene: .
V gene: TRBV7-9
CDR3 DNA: TGTGCCAGCAGCCGGCATAAAGGGGGAGGGACGGAGCTTCGCTACGAGCAGTACTTC
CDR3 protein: CASSRHKGGGTELRYEQYF

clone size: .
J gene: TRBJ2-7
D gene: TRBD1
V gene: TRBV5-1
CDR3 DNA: TGCGCCAGCAGCTTGTCGGGACAGGGGGACCAGCCCCCGTACTTC
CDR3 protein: CASSLSGQGDQPPYF

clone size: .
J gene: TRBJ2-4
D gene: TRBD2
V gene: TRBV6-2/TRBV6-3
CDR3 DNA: TGTGCCAGCAGTGATCCGGGACTAGCGGGCAAAAACATTCAGTACTTC
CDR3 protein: CASSDPGLAGKNIQYF

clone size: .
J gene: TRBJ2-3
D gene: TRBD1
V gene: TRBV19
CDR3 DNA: TGTGCCAGTAGTGACAGGGACCTTCCCACAGATACGCAGTATTTT
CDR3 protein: CASSDRDLPTDTQYF

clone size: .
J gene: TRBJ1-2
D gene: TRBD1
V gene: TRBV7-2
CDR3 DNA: TGTGCCAGCAGCTTAAAGACAGGGGCCACCTATGGCTACACCTTC
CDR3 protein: CASSLKTGATYGYTF

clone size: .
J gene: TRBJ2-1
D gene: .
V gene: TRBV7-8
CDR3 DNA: TGTGCCAGCAGCTTAATGGGGGGACCTTACAATGAGCAGTTCTTC
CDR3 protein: CASSLMGGPYNEQFF

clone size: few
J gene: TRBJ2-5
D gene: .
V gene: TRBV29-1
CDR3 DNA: TGCAGCGCCGGTAACGGGGGGCCGGAGACCCAGTACTTC
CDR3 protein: CSAGNGGPETQYF

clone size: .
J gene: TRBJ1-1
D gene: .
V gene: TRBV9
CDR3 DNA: TGTGCCAGCAGCCCTAAGCCTAACACTGAAGCTTTCTTT
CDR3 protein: CASSPKPNTEAFF

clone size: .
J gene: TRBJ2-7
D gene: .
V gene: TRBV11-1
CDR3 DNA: TGTGCCAGCAGCCCGGGACTGAGGTCCTACGAGCAGTACTTC
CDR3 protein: CASSPGLRSYEQYF

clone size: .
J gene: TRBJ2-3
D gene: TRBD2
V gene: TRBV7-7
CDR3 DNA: TGTGCTAGCAGCTTAGGGGCTAGCGGGAGCACAGATACGCAGTATTTT
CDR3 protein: CASSLGASGSTDTQYF

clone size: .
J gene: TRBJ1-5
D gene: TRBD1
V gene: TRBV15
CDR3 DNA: TGTGCCACCAGCAGAGTGACAGGGGACAATCAGCCCCAGCATTTT
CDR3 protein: CATSRVTGDNQPQHF

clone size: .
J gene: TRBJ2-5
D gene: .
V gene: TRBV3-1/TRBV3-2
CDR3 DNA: TGTGCCAGCAGCCAAGCAGGGTATGAGACCCAGTACTTC
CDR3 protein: CASSQAGYETQYF

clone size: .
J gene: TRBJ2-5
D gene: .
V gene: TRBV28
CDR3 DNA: TGTGCCAGCAGTCTGGGGACTCTCCAAGAGACCCAGTACTTC
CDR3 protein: CASSLGTLQETQYF

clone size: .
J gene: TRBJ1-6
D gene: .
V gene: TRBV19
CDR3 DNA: TGTGCCAGTAGTCCCGGACTGAATTCACCCCTCCACTTT
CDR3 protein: CASSPGLNSPLHF

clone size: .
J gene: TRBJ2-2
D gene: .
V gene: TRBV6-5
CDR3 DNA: TGTGCCGCTAGGAGAGGGTGGATCACCGGGGAGCTGTTTTTT
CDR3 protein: CAARRGWITGELFF

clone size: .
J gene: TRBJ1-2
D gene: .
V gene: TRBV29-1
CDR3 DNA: TGCAGCGTGTCGCGGGGAGAAGGCTACACCTTC
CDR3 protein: CSVSRGEGYTF

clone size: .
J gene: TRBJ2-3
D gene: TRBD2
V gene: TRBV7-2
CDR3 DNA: TGTGCCAGCAGATCGACTAGCGATCGCCCAGATACGCAGTATTTT
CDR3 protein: CASRSTSDRPDTQYF

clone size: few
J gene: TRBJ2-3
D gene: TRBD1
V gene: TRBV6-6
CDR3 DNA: TGTGCCAGCAGCTTCCAGGGGGCGATGTCAGATACGCAGTATTTT
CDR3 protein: CASSFQGAMSDTQYF

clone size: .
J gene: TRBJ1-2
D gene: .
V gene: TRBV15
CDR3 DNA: TGTGCCACCAGCAGAGATCTCCCGGGACTGACTAACTATGGCTACACCTTC
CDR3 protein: CATSRDLPGLTNYGYTF

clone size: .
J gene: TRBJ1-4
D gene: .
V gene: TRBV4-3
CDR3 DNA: TGCGCCAGCAGCCAAGTCGTGGGACTCCCAGGAGGTGGGGAAAAACTGTTTTTT
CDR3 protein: CASSQVVGLPGGGEKLFF

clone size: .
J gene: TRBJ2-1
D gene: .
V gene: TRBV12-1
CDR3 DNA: TGTGCCAGCAGCCTCCGGACTAGCGGTTCCTACAATGAGCAGTTCTTC
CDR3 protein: CASSLRTSGSYNEQFF

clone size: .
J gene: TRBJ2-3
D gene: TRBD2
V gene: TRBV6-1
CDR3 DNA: TGTGCCAGCAGTGAAGATCCGCTAGCGGGGGTAGCAGATACGCAGTATTTT
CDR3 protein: CASSEDPLAGVADTQYF

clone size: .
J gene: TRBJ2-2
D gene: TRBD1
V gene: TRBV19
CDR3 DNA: TGTGCCAGTAGTATGGCGGGACAGGTTTACACCGGGGAGCTGTTTTTT
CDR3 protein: CASSMAGQVYTGELFF

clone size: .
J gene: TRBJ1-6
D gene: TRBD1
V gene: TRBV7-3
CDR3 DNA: TGTGCCAGCAGCGTGGACAGGGTCTCACCCCTCCACTTT
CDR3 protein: CASSVDRVSPLHF

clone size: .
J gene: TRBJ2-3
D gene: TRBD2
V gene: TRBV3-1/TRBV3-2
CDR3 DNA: TGTGCCAGCAGCCAAGGATTGGAAGCGGGGGGGGATACGCAGTATTTT
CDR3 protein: CASSQGLEAGGDTQYF

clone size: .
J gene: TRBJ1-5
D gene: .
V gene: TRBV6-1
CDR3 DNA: TGTGCCAGCAGTGAAGCGCCAGGGAATCAGCCCCAGCATTTT
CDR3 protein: CASSEAPGNQPQHF